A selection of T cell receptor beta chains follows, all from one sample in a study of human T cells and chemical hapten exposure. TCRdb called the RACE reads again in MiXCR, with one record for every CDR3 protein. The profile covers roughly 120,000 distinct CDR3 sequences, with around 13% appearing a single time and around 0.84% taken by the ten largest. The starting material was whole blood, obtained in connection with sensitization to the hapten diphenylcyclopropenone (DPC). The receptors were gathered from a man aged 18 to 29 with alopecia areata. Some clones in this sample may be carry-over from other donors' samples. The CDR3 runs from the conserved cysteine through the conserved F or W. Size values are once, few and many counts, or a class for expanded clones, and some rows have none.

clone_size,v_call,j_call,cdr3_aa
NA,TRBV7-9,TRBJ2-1,CASSYITGTGDYNEQFF
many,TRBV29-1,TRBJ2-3,CSVVGWGRNTDTQYF
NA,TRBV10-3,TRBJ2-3,CAISEGGEDTQYF
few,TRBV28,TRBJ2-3,CASSPSRGRGTDTQYF
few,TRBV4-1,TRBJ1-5,CASSQEGGGQGNQPQHF
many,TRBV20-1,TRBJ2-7,CRGGTGGDEQYF
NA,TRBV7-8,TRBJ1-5,CASSLGISGQVTFLGNQPQHF
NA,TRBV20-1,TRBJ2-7,CSADSGGDSYEQYF
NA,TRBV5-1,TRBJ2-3,CASRTSGAGEDTQYF
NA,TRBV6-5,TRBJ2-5,CASSYRTAQETQYF
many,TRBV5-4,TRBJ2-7,CASSLVGSYEQYF
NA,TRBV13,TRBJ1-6,CASSPPNAGAGGSPLHF
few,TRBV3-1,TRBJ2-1,CASSQDRASGGEQFF
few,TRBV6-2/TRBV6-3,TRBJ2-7,CASSPSALPGVYEQYF
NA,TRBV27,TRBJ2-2,CASSGRDANTGELFF
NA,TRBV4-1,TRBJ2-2,CASSQETANTGELFF
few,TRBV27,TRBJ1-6,CASSLGQGSYNSPLHF
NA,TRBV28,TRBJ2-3,CASREGGIRDTQYF
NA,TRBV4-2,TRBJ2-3,CASSQDRASDTQYF
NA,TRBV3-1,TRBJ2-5,CASSQEAKTSGQETQYF
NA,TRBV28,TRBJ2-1,CASSTTGQEQFF
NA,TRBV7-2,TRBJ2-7,CASSLVVFSSYEQYF
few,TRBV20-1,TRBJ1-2,CSALSRGPYGYTF
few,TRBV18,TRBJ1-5,CASSRAGPYSNQPQHF
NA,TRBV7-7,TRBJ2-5,CASSLTRDGLGTQYF
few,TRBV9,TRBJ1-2,CASSVADGLRYGYTF
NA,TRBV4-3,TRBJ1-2,CASSQGQGGNYGYTF
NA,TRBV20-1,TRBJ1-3,CSAREGRGLLSGNTIYF
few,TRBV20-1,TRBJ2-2,CSASRPSLTGELFF
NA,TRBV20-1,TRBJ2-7,CSTGVEQYF
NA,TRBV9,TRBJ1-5,CASSRGGNQPQHF
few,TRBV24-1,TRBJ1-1,CATSDSSRRSTEAFF
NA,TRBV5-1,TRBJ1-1,CASSPPGDAGLAFF
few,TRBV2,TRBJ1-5,CASTSQGGNQPQHF
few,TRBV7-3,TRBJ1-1,CASGWVDGTEAFF
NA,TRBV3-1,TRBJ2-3,CASSQGAGTTDTQYF
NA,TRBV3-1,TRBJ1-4,CASSQQGTNEKLFF
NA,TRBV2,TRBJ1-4,CASRRTATNEKLFF
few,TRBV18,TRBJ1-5,CASSPRTSNQPQHF
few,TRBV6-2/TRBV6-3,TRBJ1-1,CASRSGTGAFLNTEAFF
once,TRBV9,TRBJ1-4,CASSVAARSTNEKLFF
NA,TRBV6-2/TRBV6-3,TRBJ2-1,CASSYNNPGALGFF
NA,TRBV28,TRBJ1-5,CASSLVWASNQPQHF
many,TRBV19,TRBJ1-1,CASSILTDGNTEAFF
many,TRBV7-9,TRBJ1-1,CASSFGTLNTEAFF
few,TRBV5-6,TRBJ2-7,CASSTRTGISYEQYF
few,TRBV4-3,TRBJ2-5,CASSQGTSGGAQETQYF
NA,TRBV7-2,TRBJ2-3,CASSLVRASDTDTQYF
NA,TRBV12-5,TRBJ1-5,CASGHVGTGGGNQPQHF